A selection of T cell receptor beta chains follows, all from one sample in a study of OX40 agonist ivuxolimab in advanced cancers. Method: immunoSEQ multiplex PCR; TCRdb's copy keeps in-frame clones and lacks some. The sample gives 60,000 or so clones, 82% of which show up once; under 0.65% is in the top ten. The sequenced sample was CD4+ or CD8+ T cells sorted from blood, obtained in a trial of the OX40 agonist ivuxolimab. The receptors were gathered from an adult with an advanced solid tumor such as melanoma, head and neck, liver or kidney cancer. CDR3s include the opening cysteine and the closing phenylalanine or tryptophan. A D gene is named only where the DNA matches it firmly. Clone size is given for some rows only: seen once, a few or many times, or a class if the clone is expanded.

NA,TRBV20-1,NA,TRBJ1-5,CSARDEMAQHF,TGCAGTGCTAGAGACGAAATGGCCCAGCATTTT
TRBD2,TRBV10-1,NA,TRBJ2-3,CASHSGRVGDTQYF,TGCGCCAGCCATAGCGGGAGGGTGGGAGATACGCAGTATTTT
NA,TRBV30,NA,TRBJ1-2,CAWSSPGYGYTF,TGTGCCTGGAGCTCGCCCGGCTATGGCTACACCTTC
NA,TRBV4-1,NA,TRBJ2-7,CASSQASIGGQYEQYF,TGCGCCAGCAGCCAAGCCTCTATAGGGGGGCAATACGAGCAGTACTTC
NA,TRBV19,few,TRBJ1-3,CASSLPGSGTGNTIYF,TGTGCCAGTAGTTTACCCGGGAGCGGGACTGGAAACACCATATATTTT
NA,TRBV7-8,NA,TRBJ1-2,CASSLAGGYTF,TGTGCCAGCAGCTTAGCGGGAGGCTACACCTTC
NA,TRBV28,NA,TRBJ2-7,CASIGSGAAPSYEQYF,TGTGCCAGCATCGGTTCCGGGGCAGCACCTTCCTACGAGCAGTACTTC
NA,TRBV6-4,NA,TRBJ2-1,CAREEKRDNEQFF,TGTGCCAGGGAAGAAAAACGAGACAATGAGCAGTTCTTC
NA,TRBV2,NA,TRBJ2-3,CATQVAVESTDTQYF,TGTGCCACCCAGGTTGCGGTGGAAAGCACAGATACGCAGTATTTT
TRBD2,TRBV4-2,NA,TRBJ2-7,CASSQGDGAPGLAGGPPEQYF,TGTGCCAGCAGCCAAGGGGATGGAGCCCCGGGACTAGCGGGAGGGCCCCCCGAGCAGTACTTC
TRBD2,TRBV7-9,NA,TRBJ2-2,CASSYYTSGRAGGELFF,TGTGCCAGCAGCTACTACACTAGCGGGAGGGCCGGCGGGGAGCTGTTTTTT
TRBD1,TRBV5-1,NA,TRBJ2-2,CASGQDRQTGELFF,TGCGCCAGCGGACAGGACAGGCAAACCGGGGAGCTGTTTTTT
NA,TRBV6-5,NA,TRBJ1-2,CASSRSPEHGYTF,TGTGCCAGCAGTCGTTCCCCGGAGCATGGCTACACCTTC